A single sample is the source of the 19 T cell receptor beta chains below, sequenced in a study of blood T cell repertoires in COVID-19. Method: immunoSEQ multiplex PCR; TCRdb's copy keeps in-frame clones and lacks some. This sample has 250,000 to 400,000 clones, with about 90% found just once. Material: PBMCs or T cells enriched from blood (not recorded which). Every receptor here comes from a woman under 40 who had recovered from COVID-19.

This clone was observed once. The chain carries TRBV6-5 and TRBJ1-2; a possible D gene is TRBD1 (6 bases). Trimming removed 6 bases at V and 8 bases at J, with 19 bases between. Germline V CDR1 and CDR2: MNHEY, SVGAGI. This CDR3 region has 14 residues. CDR3 sequence reads: CASRPENRVGGYTF. The CDR3 DNA reads as TGTGCCAGCAGGCCCGAAAACAGGGTAGGGGGCTACACCTTC.

The CDR3, as DNA: TGTGCCAGCACCCGACCCGGGCAGGGGAATGGCTACACCTTC. Encoded protein: CASTRPGQGNGYTF. This chain joins TRBV25-1 and TRBJ1-2; D perhaps matches TRBD1 (6 bases). The ends were cut back, 7 bases at V and 6 bases at J, with 18 bases in the middle. The CDR3 is made up of 14 amino acids. CDR1 is MGHDK and CDR2 is SYGVNS in the germline V gene.

The CDR3 sequence is CASSHLLAGSNTGELFF. The DNA of the CDR3 is TGTGCCAGCAGCCATCTACTAGCGGGGTCGAACACCGGGGAGCTGTTTTTT. The V gene is TRBV14, the J gene TRBJ2-2, with 10 bases lining up with TRBD2. The CDR3 has 17 residues. Germline loops: CDR1 SGHDN, CDR2 FVKESK. V shed 3 bases and J 0 bases; nucleotides not matched to a gene: 4.

The chain uses TRBV24-1 and TRBJ1-1; 8 nucleotides agree with TRBD1. The CDR3 is 13 residues long. From germline, CDR1 is KGHDR and CDR2 SFDVKD. J lost 1 base, V lost 8 bases, and 2 bases had no gene match. DNA for the CDR3: TGTGCCACCAAAGGGACAGGGAACACTGAAGCTTTCTTT. It is translated as CATKGTGNTEAFF.

The chain combines TRBV10-2 with TRBJ1-3, with no clear D. The ends were cut back, 6 bases at V and 3 bases at J, with 12 bases in the middle. The CDR3 is 14 amino acids. The germline V gene has CDR1 WSHSY and CDR2 SAAADI. The CDR3, as DNA: TGCGCCAGCAGGGATCATCGGGATGGAAACACCATATATTTT. This translates into CASRDHRDGNTIYF.

The J gene is TRBJ2-2, the V gene TRBV10-3; a weak D match, TRBD2 (5 bases). This CDR3 is built from 12 residues. Germline CDR1 and CDR2: ENHRY and SYGVKD. V was shortened by 4 bases and J by 5 bases, with 5 bases between the two germline ends. This CDR3 reads CAISGGTGELFF. The CDR3 DNA follows: TGTGCCATCAGTGGAGGGACCGGGGAGCTGTTTTTT.

The gene calls are TRBV10-3 and TRBJ2-2; the match to TRBD2 covers 7 bases. After removal of 6 bases from V and 1 base from J, the junction contained 8 bases not matched to a gene. This CDR3 contains 16 residues. Germline loops: CDR1 ENHRY, CDR2 SYGVKD. The CDR3 DNA reads as TGTGCCATCAGCCAAGTCAGCGGGGAGAACACCGGGGAGCTGTTTTTT. Translated: CAISQVSGENTGELFF.

The chain couples TRBV4-3 to TRBJ2-1; possible D gene TRBD2, 5 bases. The CDR3 is 14 residues long. Trimming removed 2 bases from V and 5 bases from J, with 10 bases in between. CDR1 is LGHNA and CDR2 is YSLEER in the germline V gene. The CDR3 region has the DNA TGCGCCAGCAGCCAACAAGAGGGTGACAATGAGCAGTTCTTC. Translated, it gives CASSQQEGDNEQFF.

V is TRBV7-2 and J is TRBJ2-3; 8 bases agree with TRBD2. The germline gives CDR1 SGHTA, CDR2 FQGNSA. This CDR3 has 17 amino acids. V was pared by 3 bases and J by 3 bases, with 11 bases of the junction left unmatched. The CDR3 DNA sequence: TGTGCCAGCAGCTTGGTTGCTAGCGGGTTCAGGACAGATACGCAGTATTTT. As protein: CASSLVASGFRTDTQYF. Filled out from reference TRBV7-2 and TRBJ2-3, the complete variable domain reads GAGVSQSPSNKVTEKGKDVELRCDPISGHTALYWYRQSLGQGLEFLIYFQGNSAPDKSGLPSDRFSAERTGGSVSTLTIQRTQQEDSAVYLCASSLVASGFRTDTQYFGPGTRLTVL.

The V gene is TRBV2, the J gene TRBJ1-1; D might be TRBD1 (5 bases). This CDR3 is built from 13 residues. Germline values: CDR1 SNHLY, CDR2 FYNNEI. Trimming shortened V by 4 bases and J by 1 base, and 7 bases separated the two germline ends. In DNA form, the CDR3 reads TGTGCCAGCAGTGGACAGCAGAACACTGAAGCTTTCTTT. It is translated as CASSGQQNTEAFF.

The V call is TRBV3-1 (or the pseudogene TRBV3-2), the J call TRBJ2-7, with TRBD1 identical over 8 bases. The ends lost 4 bases at V and 6 bases at J; junction bases unmatched: 11. This CDR3 contains 15 residues. Germline assignment: CDR1 LGHDT and CDR2 YNNKEL (reference sequence). In DNA form, the CDR3 reads TGTGCCAGCAGCCGTCGGACAGGGACAGGCGCCGAGCAGTACTTC. This encodes CASSRRTGTGAEQYF.

The CDR3 spells CASKRSNEKLFF. DNA of the CDR3: TGTGCCAGCAAGAGGTCTAATGAAAAACTGTTTTTT. The genes are TRBV2 and TRBJ1-4; D uncertain. V was trimmed by 7 bases and J by 3 bases, leaving 6 bases between them. Germline loops: CDR1 SNHLY, CDR2 FYNNEI. This CDR3 region has 12 residues.

The chain's CDR3 is CASSQDVGNYGYTF. CDR3 coding DNA: TGTGCCAGCAGCCAGGATGTTGGTAACTATGGCTACACCTTC. The chain is built from TRBV9 and TRBJ1-2; D gene uncertain. This CDR3 is built from 14 residues. The germline V gene encodes CDR1 SGDLS and CDR2 YYNGEE. The V and J ends lost 4 bases and 1 base respectively, with 11 bases between them. Full variable domain (outside the CDR3, taken from reference TRBV9 and TRBJ1-2): DSGVTQTPKHLITATGQRVTLRCSPRSGDLSVYWYQQSLDQGLQFLIQYYNGEERAKGNILERFSAQQFPDLHSELNLSSLELGDSALYFCASSQDVGNYGYTFGSGTRLTVV.

This rearrangement joins TRBV19 to TRBJ2-1, with 8 bases fitting TRBD1. Losses at the gene ends were 3 bases for V and 10 bases for J; bases not matched to a gene: 14. The CDR3 contains 16 residues. Germline assignment: CDR1 LNHDA and CDR2 SQIVND (reference sequence). CDR3 bases: TGTGCCAGTAGTATTCCCGGGACAGGTGTGGGAAAGGAGCAGTTCTTC. It encodes CASSIPGTGVGKEQFF.

The J gene is TRBJ1-2, the V gene TRBV4-1; D is possibly TRBD1 (6 bases). Germline V CDR1 and CDR2: MGHRA, YSYEKL. The CDR3 totals 15 residues. V was cut by 3 bases and J by 2 bases, with 13 bases left in between. CDR3 sequence reads: CASSHPGEGNYGYTF. The CDR3 coding sequence is TGCGCCAGCAGCCACCCAGGGGAGGGAAACTATGGCTACACCTTC.

The chain links TRBV20-1 to TRBJ1-5; weak D call: TRBD1 (5 bases). The ends were cut back, 3 bases at V and 7 bases at J, with 10 bases in the middle. This CDR3 region has 12 residues. In germline, CDR1 is DFQATT, CDR2 SNEGSKA (reference sequence). For the CDR3, the DNA is TGCAGTGCTAGTAGGGGAGGACAGCCCCAGCATTTT. Translating it yields CSASRGGQPQHF.

This clone was observed a single time. This chain joins TRBV6-5 and TRBJ1-4, with D possibly being TRBD1 (6 bases). The CDR3 spans 14 residues. Trimming cost V 7 bases and J 9 bases, with 18 bases left between them. Germline V lookup: CDR1 MNHEY, CDR2 SVGAGI. The CDR3 reads CASTQQGRRKKLFF. CDR3 coding DNA: TGTGCCAGCACCCAACAGGGCAGAAGGAAAAAACTGTTTTTT.

The chain carries TRBV19 and TRBJ1-5; TRBD1 might be the D (5 bases). The V end was cut by 2 bases, the J end by 8 bases, with 10 bases between. There are 13 residues in the CDR3. Germline V lookup: CDR1 LNHDA, CDR2 SQIVND (reference sequence). The DNA for the CDR3 is TGTGCCAGTAGTATATCCCGGGGGGAGCCCCAGCATTTT. Amino acid sequence: CASSISRGEPQHF.

The chain is built from TRBV20-1 and TRBJ1-1; D might be TRBD1 (5 bases). V dropped 3 bases and J dropped 8 bases, with 7 bases sitting between them. The CDR3 is made up of 10 amino acids. Looked up from germline, CDR1 is DFQATT and CDR2 is SNEGSKA (reference sequence). Written as DNA, the CDR3 is TGCAGTGCTAGCAGGGTCGAAGCTTTCTTT. It codes for CSASRVEAFF.